The clone carrying this T cell receptor beta chain was found a few times. Deletions cut 0 bases from V and 6 bases from J, with 2 bases between. Per the germline V gene, CDR1 is LGHNA and CDR2 is YNFKEQ. This CDR3 has 11 amino acids. The data are from a study of CD8+ T cells in alopecia areata. Treatment defined: oral pan-JAK inhibitor, 5-10 mg twice daily. cDNA prepared by RNA extraction and subsequent reverse transcription served as the template for sequencing. Sequencing was performed with immunoSEQ multiplex PCR; in TCRdb, only in-frame clones are kept and a portion is missing. The sample records approximately 170,000 clones, 60% to 70% being singletons.

Material: CD4+ T cells sorted from blood, obtained at week 4, from a patient treated with tofacitinib. The chain employs TRBV4-2 and TRBJ1-2; D not resolved. The TCR was taken from a human donor with alopecia areata. The CDR3: CASSQEDGYTF. In DNA, the CDR3 is TGTGCCAGCAGCCAAGAGGATGGCTACACCTTC.